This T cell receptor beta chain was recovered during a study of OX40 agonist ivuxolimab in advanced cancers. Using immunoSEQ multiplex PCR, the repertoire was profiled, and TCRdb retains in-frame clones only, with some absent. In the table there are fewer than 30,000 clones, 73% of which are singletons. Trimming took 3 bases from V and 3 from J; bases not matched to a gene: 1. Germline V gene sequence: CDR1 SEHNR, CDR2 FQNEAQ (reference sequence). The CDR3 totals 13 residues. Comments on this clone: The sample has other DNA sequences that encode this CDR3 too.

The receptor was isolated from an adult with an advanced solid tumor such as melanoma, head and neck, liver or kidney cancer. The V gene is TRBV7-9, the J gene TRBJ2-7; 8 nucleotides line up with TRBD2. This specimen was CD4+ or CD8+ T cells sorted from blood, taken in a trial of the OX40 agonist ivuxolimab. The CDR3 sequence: CASSFAGGYEQYF. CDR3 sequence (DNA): TGTGCCAGCAGCTTCGCGGGGGGCTACGAGCAGTACTTC.